This T cell receptor beta chain was captured in a study of blood T cell repertoires in COVID-19. The table came from immunoSEQ multiplex PCR; TCRdb's copy has only in-frame clones and leaves some out. The sample shows about 250,000 clones, 86% of them seen only once. V lost 3 bases, J lost 5 bases, and 9 bases stayed unmatched. The CDR3 is made up of 16 amino acids. CDR1 is KGHSH, CDR2 LQKENI, per germline. The sequencing input was peripheral blood. This TCR was recovered from an elderly woman with COVID-19, enrolled during active disease. V gene TRBV18 combines with J gene TRBJ2-5, with TRBD2 identical over 10 bases. CDR3 sequence (DNA): TGTGCCAGCTCACCCCCCAGCGGGGGGGCGCGGGAGACCCAGTACTTC. As protein: CASSPPSGGARETQYF.